Each of the 21 T cell receptor beta chains below was sequenced from the same sample in a study of blood T cells in healthy people across ages. It was with a sample-barcoded 5' primer and a J-beta primer mix that a second PCR of roughly 7 to 12 cycles was run. MiXCR, run by TCRdb on the 5' RACE reads, gives a single entry per CDR3 protein. This table holds 730,000 or so distinct CDR3 sequences, roughly 43% found once. The sequencing sample was made of blood. The receptors were sampled from an older woman in good health.

The rearrangement joins TRBV5-1 to TRBJ2-2; D not certain. Germline V gives CDR1 SGHRS, CDR2 YFSETQ. Trimming removed 4 bases from V and 0 bases from J, with 10 bases in between. The CDR3 runs to 15 residues. The CDR3 here is CASSPSTPNTGELFF. The CDR3 DNA reads as TGCGCCAGCAGCCCTTCGACCCCGAACACCGGGGAGCTGTTTTTT.

There are a few counts of this clonotype. The chain combines TRBV29-1 with TRBJ2-3; tentative D call: TRBD2 (7 bases). The CDR3 spans 15 residues. Germline V gene sequence: CDR1 SQVTM, CDR2 ANQGSEA. Trimming removed 3 bases from V and 5 bases from J, with 18 bases in between. The CDR3 DNA reads as TGCAGCGTTGAGGGGGGGCAGTCCGGCGAAGATACGCAGTATTTT. Residues: CSVEGGQSGEDTQYF.

This clonotype was counted a few times. The V call is TRBV7-2, the J call TRBJ2-1; no definite D call. Germline CDR1 and CDR2: SGHTA and FQGNSA. V was pared by 5 bases and J by 4 bases, with 15 bases between. The CDR3 is made up of 15 amino acids. The CDR3 spells CASSRAFTVYNEQFF. In DNA form, the CDR3 reads TGTGCCAGCAGCAGGGCCTTCACCGTTTACAATGAGCAGTTCTTC.

The V call is TRBV5-1, the J call TRBJ2-1; 7 nucleotides align to TRBD2. The CDR3 is made up of 16 amino acids. The germline V gene encodes CDR1 SGHRS and CDR2 YFSETQ. V lost 0 bases and J lost 3; bases outside the gene matches: 6. The CDR3 reads CASSLDVGGFYNEQFF. CDR3 sequence (DNA): TGCGCCAGCAGCTTGGACGTGGGAGGGTTCTACAATGAGCAGTTCTTC.

A single count supports this clonotype. The V and J genes are TRBV20-1 and TRBJ1-6; D is perhaps TRBD1 (5 bases). Trimming stripped 6 bases from V and 7 bases from J, with 13 bases between. Germline V CDR1 and CDR2: DFQATT, SNEGSKA (reference sequence). This CDR3 contains 13 residues. The CDR3 loop is CSAEDRINSPLHF. The CDR3, as DNA: TGCAGTGCAGAAGACAGAATCAATTCACCCCTCCACTTT.

The rearrangement joins TRBV2 to TRBJ2-2; TRBD2 might be the D (5 bases). The CDR3 runs to 13 residues. Germline lookup yields CDR1 SNHLY and CDR2 FYNNEI. The DNA of the CDR3 is TGTACGTCCGGGGTAACGAACACCGGGGAGCTGTTTTTT. Translating it yields CTSGVTNTGELFF.

This clonotype has just a few counts. The genes are TRBV13 and TRBJ1-1; no firm D call. This CDR3 is built from 16 residues. The germline V gene encodes CDR1 PRHDT and CDR2 FYEKMQ (reference sequence). Trimming removed 5 bases from V and 0 bases from J, with 16 bases in between. This CDR3 is CASSRRGSRLNTEAFF. The DNA of the CDR3 is TGTGCCAGCAGCCGCCGCGGCAGTCGTCTGAACACTGAAGCTTTCTTT.

The chain employs TRBV9 and TRBJ2-7, with 11 positions matching TRBD2. The CDR3 contains 15 residues. Germline CDR1 reads SGDLS; CDR2 reads YYNGEE. V dropped 4 bases and J dropped 6; count of bases not matched to a gene: 9. The CDR3 reads CASSPSLAGGPEQYF. DNA of the CDR3: TGTGCCAGCAGCCCGAGCCTAGCGGGAGGTCCCGAGCAGTACTTC.

There are a few counts of this clonotype. V gene TRBV3-1 combines with J gene TRBJ2-5; tentative D call: TRBD2 (7 bases). The CDR3 extends over 16 amino acids. CDR1 LGHDT and CDR2 YNNKEL come from the germline V gene (reference sequence). Trimming took 0 bases from V and 5 from J, leaving 16 bases between them. The chain's CDR3 is CASSQDLGGGGETQYF. CDR3 sequence (DNA): TGTGCCAGCAGCCAAGATCTGGGGGGCGGGGGTGAGACCCAGTACTTC.

This clonotype was observed a handful of times. The chain links TRBV5-3 to TRBJ2-7, with 7 positions matching TRBD1. TRBV5-3 belongs to the ORF category, with a function that is uncertain. The CDR3 has 15 amino acids. V trimming: 6 bases; J trimming: 3 bases; junction bases outside the gene matches: 12. The CDR3 here is CARITRDRTFYEQYF. The CDR3 region has the DNA TGTGCCAGAATCACCCGGGACAGAACCTTCTACGAGCAGTACTTC.

The chain is built from TRBV5-1 and TRBJ1-1, with a tentative D call TRBD1 (6 bases). Trimming took off 0 bases at V and 0 bases at J, with 12 bases between the two ends. The length of the CDR3 is 16 residues. Per the germline V gene, CDR1 is SGHRS and CDR2 is YFSETQ. CDR3 coding DNA: TGCGCCAGCAGCTTGGATATGGGGGGCATGAACACTGAAGCTTTCTTT. Translation: CASSLDMGGMNTEAFF.

In its sample, this clonotype was seen many times. The chain recombines TRBV20-1 with TRBJ1-6, with a possible D match to TRBD1 (5 bases). Trimming removed 7 bases from V and 7 bases from J, with 17 bases in between. The CDR3 has 14 amino acids. Germline loops: CDR1 DFQATT, CDR2 SNEGSKA (reference sequence). The CDR3 DNA reads TGCAGTGTATCACCGGGACGGAGCAATTCACCCCTCCACTTT. This gives the protein CSVSPGRSNSPLHF.

V usage is TRBV7-2 and J usage is TRBJ2-1; 9 bases match TRBD2. V gave up 3 bases and J gave up 7 bases; unmatched junction bases: 7. This CDR3 contains 15 residues. Germline V gene lookup returns CDR1 SGHTA and CDR2 FQGNSA. The CDR3 loop is CASSFIAGAGNEQFF. The CDR3 DNA follows: TGTGCCAGCAGCTTTATAGCGGGAGCCGGGAATGAGCAGTTCTTC.

The chain links TRBV29-1 to TRBJ2-5; the match to TRBD1 covers 9 bases. Unmatched junction bases numbered 21, after V lost 6 bases and J lost 4 bases. CDR1 and CDR2 from the germline V gene are SQVTM and ANQGSEA. CDR3 length: 18 amino acids. The CDR3 nucleotides are TGCAGCGTCGCCTTTCGGGGACAGGGAAAATTAGGGTTAGAGACCCAGTACTTC. It specifies CSVAFRGQGKLGLETQYF. Full variable domain (remainder filled in from reference TRBV29-1 and TRBJ2-5): SAVISQKPSRDICQRGTSLTIQCQVDSQVTMMFWYRQQPGQSLTLIATANQGSEATYESGFVIDKFPISRPNLTFSTLTVSNMSPEDSSIYLCSVAFRGQGKLGLETQYFGPGTRLLVL.

This chain joins TRBV20-1 and TRBJ2-5; D unresolved. V was shortened by 1 base and J by 10 bases, with 13 bases between the two germline ends. This CDR3 has 12 residues. Germline V gives CDR1 DFQATT, CDR2 SNEGSKA (reference sequence). The DNA of the CDR3 is TGCAGTGCTAGAGCGTACGGCCACGGCCAGTACTTC. Protein product: CSARAYGHGQYF.

The chain carries TRBV12-3 or TRBV12-4 and TRBJ1-1; 8 nucleotides match TRBD1. The length of the CDR3 is 16 residues. V dropped 6 bases and J dropped 3; count of bases not matched to a gene: 12. CDR3 coding DNA: TGTGCCAGCAGCTTCTCAGGGGGCGAATGGGACACTGAAGCTTTCTTT. It yields the protein CASSFSGGEWDTEAFF.

This clonotype has at least ten counts. J is TRBJ2-6 and V is TRBV12-3 or TRBV12-4, with no clear D. CDR3 length equals 15 residues. Trimming took 7 bases from V and 2 from J, leaving 12 bases between them. In DNA, the CDR3 is TGTGCCAGCACTTTGACGGCGGCTGGGGCCAACGTCCTGACTTTC. Its translation: CASTLTAAGANVLTF.

The chain has TRBV6-5 and TRBJ2-5; D is perhaps TRBD1 (7 bases). The germline V gene encodes CDR1 MNHEY and CDR2 SVGAGI. The V end was cut by 8 bases, the J end by 1 base, with 20 bases between. This CDR3 has 16 residues. CDR3 sequence: CASSIQGGFTQETQYF. CDR3 nucleotides: TGTGCCAGCTCAATTCAGGGGGGCTTTACCCAAGAGACCCAGTACTTC.

CDR3 coding DNA: TGTGCCAGCAGCCAGCCGAATGGGAGAGACCAAGAGACCCAGTACTTC. Translated, it gives CASSQPNGRDQETQYF. This chain connects TRBV3-1 to TRBJ2-5; possibly TRBD2 for D (5 bases). The CDR3 totals 16 residues. V lost 3 bases and J lost 0, with 14 bases in between. Germline V gene data show CDR1 as LGHDT and CDR2 as YNNKEL (reference sequence).

This clonotype was detected a few times. The junction shows a germline mismatch at one end, possibly a read error. The chain employs TRBV7-9 and TRBJ1-2; TRBD1 matches at 10 bases. CDR3 length: 17 residues. Germline-derived CDR1 and CDR2 are SEHNR and FQNEAQ (reference sequence). The CDR3 nucleotides are TGTGCTAGCAGCCCCCACCTGTTAGGACAGGGGGGCTATGGCTACACCTTC. It translates to CASSPHLLGQGGYGYTF. The full variable domain, rest sourced from reference TRBV7-9 and TRBJ1-2, is DTGVSQNPRHKITKRGQNVTFRCDPISEHNRLYWYRQTLGQGPEFLTYFQNEAQLEKSRLLSDRFSAERPKGSFSTLEIQRTEQGDSAMYLCASSPHLLGQGGYGYTFGSGTRLTVV.

This clonotype was found a few times. The V call is TRBV5-6, the J call TRBJ2-2; either TRBD1 or TRBD2 may supply D (5 bases each). CDR1 SGHDT and CDR2 YYEEEE come from the germline V gene. V was clipped by 6 bases and J by 1 base, with 19 bases between them. This CDR3 is 17 amino acids long. DNA for the CDR3: TGTGCCAGCATTTCCCGTAGTGAGAGGGGGAACACCGGGGAGCTGTTTTTT. Protein product: CASISRSERGNTGELFF.